A single sample gave rise to the 25 T cell receptor beta chains below, sequenced in a study of T cell repertoires in cytomegalovirus infection. MiXCR, applied by TCRdb to the reads, yields one record per CDR3 protein. The sample carries 310,000 or so distinct CDR3 sequences, roughly a quarter recorded once. The specimen sequenced was PBMCs. All receptors derive from a human donor in good health (CMV status not recorded). Some clones in this sample may be carry-over from other donors' samples.

The table lists this clonotype with many counts. This rearrangement joins TRBV7-3 to TRBJ2-3; D is tentatively TRBD1 or TRBD2 (5 bases each). The CDR3 totals 15 residues. The germline V gene has CDR1 SGHTA and CDR2 FQGTGA. Trimming took 5 bases from V and 0 from J, leaving 12 bases between them. The CDR3 DNA reads as TGTGCCAGCAGCCCCCTCGGGGCTAGCACAGATACGCAGTATTTT. This gives the protein CASSPLGASTDTQYF.

This clonotype has a handful of counts. V gene TRBV27 combines with J gene TRBJ2-1; 10 nucleotides align to TRBD2. In germline, CDR1 is MNHEY, CDR2 SMNVEV (reference sequence). This CDR3 is 16 amino acids long. Trimming removed 4 bases from V and 4 bases from J; junction bases left unmatched: 7. CDR3: CASSSSGRAAYNEQFF. DNA of the CDR3: TGTGCCAGCAGTTCGAGCGGGAGGGCAGCTTACAATGAGCAGTTCTTC.

This clonotype was picked up a small number of times. V and J are TRBV5-6 and TRBJ1-3, with unresolved D. CDR1 is SGHDT and CDR2 is YYEEEE in the germline V gene. The CDR3 totals 16 residues. Deletions cut 2 bases from V and 0 bases from J, with 12 bases between. DNA for the CDR3: TGTGCCAGCAGCTTCGGACGGGGTAGCTCTGGAAACACCATATATTTT. This translates into CASSFGRGSSGNTIYF.

The genes are TRBV29-1 and TRBJ2-1, with 7 bases lining up with TRBD1. V was clipped by 2 bases and J by 9 bases; unmatched bases: 4. This CDR3 is built from 12 residues. CDR1 is SQVTM and CDR2 is ANQGSEA in the germline V gene. DNA for the CDR3: TGCAGCGTTGAACCTACAGGGGTTGAGCAGTTCTTC. This translates into CSVEPTGVEQFF.

At least ten counts were recorded for this clonotype. CDR3 nucleotides: TGCGCCAGCAGCCACGCAAACAGGGGCCGCGCCCAGTACTTC. Protein product: CASSHANRGRAQYF. V and J are TRBV4-1 and TRBJ2-5, with 7 bases lining up with TRBD1. Trimming cost V 3 bases and J 9 bases; bases outside gene matches: 10. CDR1 is MGHRA and CDR2 is YSYEKL in the germline V gene. There are 14 residues in the CDR3.

A few counts support this clonotype. The genes are TRBV29-1 and TRBJ2-5, with 8 bases identical to TRBD2. Germline values: CDR1 SQVTM, CDR2 ANQGSEA. The CDR3 is 12 amino acids. The trim removed 5 bases at V and 5 bases at J, leaving 4 bases unmatched. This chain's CDR3 is CSVSGGGETQYF. CDR3 nucleotides: TGCAGCGTTAGCGGGGGCGGGGAGACCCAGTACTTC.

This clonotype was detected ten times or more. The chain is built from TRBV7-2 and TRBJ2-7; no definite D call. Trimming shortened V by 5 bases and J by 3 bases, and 8 bases separated the two germline ends. The germline V gene encodes CDR1 SGHTA and CDR2 FQGNSA. This CDR3 region has 12 residues. This chain's CDR3 is CASSQTFYEQYF. The CDR3 DNA sequence: TGTGCCAGCAGCCAGACATTCTACGAGCAGTACTTC.

This clonotype appeared a few times. The rearrangement uses TRBV6-1 and TRBJ2-1; TRBD2 aligns across 7 bases. Per the germline V gene, CDR1 is MNHNS and CDR2 is SASEGT. V dropped 4 bases and J dropped 7; count of bases not matched to a gene: 7. The CDR3 has 14 residues. CDR3 in DNA: TGTGCCAGCAGTGTGGAAAGGGGAGGGAATGAGCAGTTCTTC. Its protein product is CASSVERGGNEQFF.

This clonotype was counted many times. CDR3 bases: TGTGCCAGCAGCCTAGCCCCTAGCGGGGGACCCTACGAGCAGTACTTC. Its translation is CASSLAPSGGPYEQYF. The chain joins TRBV11-3 to TRBJ2-7; TRBD2 aligns across 10 bases. CDR3 length: 16 residues. Losses at the gene ends were 5 bases for V and 2 bases for J; bases not matched to a gene: 9. Germline V gene data show CDR1 as SGHNT and CDR2 as YENEEA.

This clonotype was seen only a few times. This rearrangement joins TRBV20-1 to TRBJ2-5; TRBD1 matches 9 bases. CDR1 DFQATT and CDR2 SNEGSKA come from the germline V gene (reference sequence). CDR3 size: 14 residues. Germline trimming cut 6 bases from V and 5 bases from J; bases unmatched to any gene: 10. DNA of the CDR3: TGCAGTGCGCGGACAGGGGCAAGTTTCGAGACCCAGTACTTC. It translates to CSARTGASFETQYF.

This clonotype was seen only once. The J gene is TRBJ2-6, the V gene TRBV7-2; TRBD2 matches 10 bases. The CDR3 is 18 residues long. V gave up 5 bases and J gave up 0 bases; unmatched junction bases: 7. Germline-derived CDR1 and CDR2 are SGHTA and FQGNSA. The CDR3 coding sequence is TGTGCCAGCAGCCTTACTAGCGGGACTAGCTCTGGGGCCAACGTCCTGACTTTC. It translates to CASSLTSGTSSGANVLTF. The full variable domain, its missing parts supplied by reference TRBV7-2 and TRBJ2-6, is GAGVSQSPSNKVTEKGKDVELRCDPISGHTALYWYRQSLGQGLEFLIYFQGNSAPDKSGLPSDRFSAERTGGSVSTLTIQRTQQEDSAVYLCASSLTSGTSSGANVLTFGAGSRLTVL.

This clonotype was counted a few times. CDR3 amino acids: CASSQDRRTGVLAKNIQYF. The CDR3 region has the DNA TGCGCCAGCAGCCAAGATCGAAGGACAGGGGTTCTAGCCAAAAACATTCAGTACTTC. This chain uses TRBV4-3 with TRBJ2-4; 9 bases map to TRBD1. The ends lost 0 bases at V and 0 bases at J; junction bases unmatched: 9. The CDR3 length is 19 residues. Per the germline V gene, CDR1 is LGHNA and CDR2 is YSLEER.

At least ten counts were recorded for this clonotype. This chain joins TRBV7-2 and TRBJ2-2; D possibly corresponds to TRBD1 (5 bases). Germline assignment: CDR1 SGHTA and CDR2 FQGNSA. V was shortened by 1 base and J by 6 bases, with 18 bases between the two germline ends. There are 17 residues in the CDR3. DNA of the CDR3: TGTGCCAGCAGCTTAGTGGGCAGACAGAGTATGTCCGGGGAGCTGTTTTTT. This gives the protein CASSLVGRQSMSGELFF. The full variable domain, in which reference TRBV7-2 and TRBJ2-2 provide the parts outside the CDR3, is GAGVSQSPSNKVTEKGKDVELRCDPISGHTALYWYRQSLGQGLEFLIYFQGNSAPDKSGLPSDRFSAERTGGSVSTLTIQRTQQEDSAVYLCASSLVGRQSMSGELFFGEGSRLTVL.

The CDR3 bases are TGTGCCAGCAGCGTAGATGCCAGGGTAACCGACGAGCAGTACTTC. Its protein is CASSVDARVTDEQYF. V is TRBV9 and J is TRBJ2-7, with D maybe TRBD1 (5 bases). The V end was cut by 0 bases, the J end by 5 bases, with 15 bases between. The CDR3 is 15 residues long. Germline values: CDR1 SGDLS, CDR2 YYNGEE.

At least ten counts were recorded for this clonotype. The CDR3 reads CASSLFSAGGSYEQYF. The CDR3 coding sequence is TGTGCCAGCAGCTTATTCTCCGCGGGAGGTAGTTACGAGCAGTACTTC. The chain employs TRBV7-2 and TRBJ2-7; 8 bases map to TRBD2. The junction had 10 bases not matched to a gene; V was cut back by 2 bases and J by 4 bases. The CDR3 extends over 16 amino acids. CDR1 and CDR2 (germline): SGHTA, FQGNSA.

There are many counts of this clonotype. The chain recombines TRBV20-1 with TRBJ1-5; possibly TRBD1 for D (5 bases). The CDR3 sequence is 14 residues long. V dropped 4 bases and J dropped 0 bases, with 10 bases sitting between them. Germline CDR1 and CDR2: DFQATT and SNEGSKA (reference sequence). Here the CDR3 reads CSAIGHYSNQPQHF. The CDR3 DNA is TGCAGTGCTATCGGACATTATAGCAATCAGCCCCAGCATTTT.

Ten or more counts support this clonotype. The chain combines TRBV7-2 with TRBJ1-4, with 9 bases aligning to TRBD1. Trimming cost V 2 bases and J 7 bases; bases outside gene matches: 5. CDR3 length: 15 residues. Germline lookup yields CDR1 SGHTA and CDR2 FQGNSA. CDR3 region: CASSLSGTGLEKLFF. The CDR3 nucleotides are TGTGCCAGCAGCTTAAGCGGGACAGGGCTTGAAAAACTGTTTTTT.

This clonotype has ten or more counts. This chain joins TRBV4-1 and TRBJ1-5; D may be TRBD1 (5 bases). Between the trimmed V and J ends, which lost 2 bases and 2 bases, there was a span of 13 bases. Germline V lookup: CDR1 MGHRA, CDR2 YSYEKL. The CDR3 runs 16 residues. CDR3 sequence reads: CASSQSGGGGNQPQHF. The CDR3 DNA reads TGCGCCAGCAGCCAAAGTGGGGGAGGGGGCAATCAGCCCCAGCATTTT.

The chain carries TRBV29-1 and TRBJ2-5; possibly TRBD1 for D (5 bases). Trimming cost V 6 bases and J 5 bases, with 13 bases left between them. Germline V gene lookup returns CDR1 SQVTM and CDR2 ANQGSEA. The CDR3 sequence is 12 residues long. CDR3 bases: TGCAGCGTCGACGACAGCTTTGAGACCCAGTACTTC. As protein: CSVDDSFETQYF.

This clonotype was detected ten times or more. The chain uses TRBV7-8 and TRBJ2-1; 7 bases agree with TRBD2. CDR3 size: 15 residues. Germline values: CDR1 SGHVS, CDR2 FQNEAQ. Unmatched junction bases numbered 10, after V lost 7 bases and J lost 4 bases. The CDR3 DNA reads as TGTGCCAGCACCGAGGCGGGAGTCAGTTACAATGAGCAGTTCTTC. Translated: CASTEAGVSYNEQFF. Variable domain in full (rest from reference TRBV7-8 and TRBJ2-1): GAGVSQSPRYKVAKRGQDVALRCDPISGHVSLFWYQQALGQGPEFLTYFQNEAQLDKSGLPSDRFFAERPEGSVSTLKIQRTQQEDSAVYLCASTEAGVSYNEQFFGPGTRLTVL.

The CDR3 is CASSPHAGTEAFF. Here the CDR3 DNA reads TGTGCCAGCTCACCACATGCAGGGACTGAAGCTTTCTTT. J is TRBJ1-1 and V is TRBV18, with D perhaps matching TRBD1 (5 bases). Germline V lookup: CDR1 KGHSH, CDR2 LQKENI. CDR3 length: 13 residues. V was trimmed by 1 base and J by 5 bases, leaving 8 bases between them. Variable domain in full (rest from reference TRBV18 and TRBJ1-1): NAGVMQNPRHLVRRRGQEARLRCSPMKGHSHVYWYRQLPEEGLKFMVYLQKENIIDESGMPKERFSAEFPKEGPSILRIQQVVRGDSAAYFCASSPHAGTEAFFGQGTRLTVV.

This chain connects TRBV30 to TRBJ2-1; D possibly matches TRBD1 or TRBD2 (5 bases each). CDR1 is GTSNPN, CDR2 SVGIG, per germline (reference sequence). The CDR3 runs 16 residues. V was clipped by 2 bases and J by 6 bases, with 20 bases between them. The CDR3: CAWSKGWGSRANEQFF. As DNA, the CDR3 is TGTGCCTGGAGTAAAGGTTGGGGGAGTCGCGCCAATGAGCAGTTCTTC.

The J gene is TRBJ2-1, the V gene TRBV7-6, with 11 bases fitting TRBD2. The V segment lost 5 bases and the J segment 10 bases; nucleotides outside the gene matches: 10. The CDR3 contains 15 residues. Germline assignment: CDR1 SGHVS and CDR2 FNYEAQ. The CDR3 loop is CASSLIAGGPGEQFF. The CDR3 coding sequence is TGTGCCAGCAGCCTTATAGCGGGGGGGCCGGGAGAGCAGTTCTTC.

Many counts were recorded for this clonotype. The chain carries TRBV7-7 and TRBJ2-3; 8 bases agree with TRBD2. The CDR3 has 15 residues. V shed 5 bases, J shed 2 bases, and the junction held 6 bases outside the gene matches. Germline V gene data show CDR1 as SSHAT and CDR2 as FNYEAQ (reference sequence). Written as DNA, the CDR3 is TGTGCCAGCAGCCCGGGACTAGGGCTCACAGATACGCAGTATTTT. This codes for CASSPGLGLTDTQYF.

This clonotype appeared many times. V gene TRBV12-3 or TRBV12-4 combines with J gene TRBJ1-2; 9 bases agree with TRBD1. The CDR3 loop spans 14 amino acids. Trimming at V came to 4 bases and at J to 8 bases, leaving 8 bases not matched to a gene. CDR3 sequence reads: CASSSDRGKRGYTF. In nucleotides, the CDR3 is TGTGCCAGCAGTTCCGACAGGGGGAAAAGGGGCTACACCTTC.